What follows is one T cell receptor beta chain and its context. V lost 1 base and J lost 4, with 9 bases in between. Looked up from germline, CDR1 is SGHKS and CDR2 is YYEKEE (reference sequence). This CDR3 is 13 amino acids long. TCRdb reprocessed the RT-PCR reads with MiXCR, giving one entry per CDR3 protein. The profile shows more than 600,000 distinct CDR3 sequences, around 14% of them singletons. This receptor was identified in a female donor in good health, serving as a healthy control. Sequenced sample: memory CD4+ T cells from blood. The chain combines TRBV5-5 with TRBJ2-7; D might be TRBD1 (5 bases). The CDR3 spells CASSLPGYYEQYF. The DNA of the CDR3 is TGTGCCAGCAGCTTGCCAGGGTATTACGAGCAGTACTTC. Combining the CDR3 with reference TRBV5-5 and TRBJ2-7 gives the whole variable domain DAGVTQSPTHLIKTRGQQVTLRCSPISGHKSVSWYQQVLGQGPQFIFQYYEKEERGRGNFPDRFSARQFPNYSSELNVNALLLGDSALYLCASSLPGYYEQYFGPGTRLTVT.